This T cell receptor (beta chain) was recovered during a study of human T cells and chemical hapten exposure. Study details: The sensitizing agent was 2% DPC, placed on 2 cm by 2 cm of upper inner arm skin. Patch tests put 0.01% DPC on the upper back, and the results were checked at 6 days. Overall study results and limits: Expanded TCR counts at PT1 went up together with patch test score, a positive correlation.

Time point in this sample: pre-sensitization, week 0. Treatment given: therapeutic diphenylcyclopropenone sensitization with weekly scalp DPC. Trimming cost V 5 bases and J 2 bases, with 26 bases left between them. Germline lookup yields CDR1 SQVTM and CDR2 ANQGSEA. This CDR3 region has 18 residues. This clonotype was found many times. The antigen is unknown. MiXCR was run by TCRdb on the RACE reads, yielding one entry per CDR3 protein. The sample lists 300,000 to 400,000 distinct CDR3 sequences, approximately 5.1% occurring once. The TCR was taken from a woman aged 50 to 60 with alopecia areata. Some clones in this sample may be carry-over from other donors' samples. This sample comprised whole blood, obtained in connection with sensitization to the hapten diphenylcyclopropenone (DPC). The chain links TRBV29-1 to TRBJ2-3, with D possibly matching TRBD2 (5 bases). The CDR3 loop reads CSVPLYLSAGIDTDTQYF. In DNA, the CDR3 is TGCAGCGTTCCCCTTTACTTGTCGGCGGGCATTGACACAGATACGCAGTATTTT.